This T cell receptor (beta chain) was found in a study of cytomegalovirus exposure and HLA in healthy donors. The study's findings and limits: A few V segments could not be told apart, such as TRBV6-2 and TRBV6-3, and were left out. A later analysis reportedly found fewer N-insertions in an Asian-associated ancestry cluster than the roughly 670-donor mean.

Donors had nominal health at sampling but likely had unrecorded immune exposures. The germline V and J ends were trimmed by 0 bases and 2 bases, with 5 bases remaining between them. The CDR3 sequence is 13 residues long. Germline loops: CDR1 SGHDT, CDR2 YYEEEE. Primers: 60 Vbeta forward and 13 Jbeta reverse. The table came from immunoSEQ multiplex PCR; TCRdb's copy has only in-frame clones and leaves some out. The data show tens of thousands of clones, around 80% seen once. Comments on this clone: The antigen is not known.

The receptor's source is a woman in her fifties or sixties in good health and CMV-seropositive. What was sequenced was PBMCs. The rearrangement joins TRBV5-6 to TRBJ2-5; no firm D call. CDR3 amino acids: CASSLGTQETQYF. The CDR3 nucleotides are TGTGCCAGCAGCTTGGGAACACAAGAGACCCAGTACTTC. Together with reference TRBV5-6 and TRBJ2-5, the CDR3 gives the full variable domain: DAGVTQSPTHLIKTRGQQVTLRCSPKSGHDTVSWYQQALGQGPQFIFQYYEEEERQRGNFPDRFSGHQFPNYSSELNVNALLLGDSALYLCASSLGTQETQYFGPGTRLLVL.